The rows below give T cell receptor beta chains drawn from one sample of a study of blood T cell repertoires in COVID-19. Generated by immunoSEQ multiplex PCR, the TCRdb table keeps only in-frame clones and is missing some. The profile shows around 400,000 clones, around 87% of them singletons. The sample consisted of peripheral blood. These receptors came from an older woman with COVID-19, enrolled during active disease. CDR3s include the opening cysteine and the closing phenylalanine or tryptophan. Fields, in order: D gene, V gene, J gene, clone size, CDR3 protein, CDR3 DNA. D genes are given only for firm matches. Size tells how often a clone was seen (once, few, many) or the class of an expanded clone, and some rows leave it out.

>.|TRBV28|TRBJ2-5|.
CASNRNSIQETQYF
TGTGCCAGTAATAGAAACTCGATCCAAGAGACCCAGTACTTC
>TRBD1|TRBV7-3|TRBJ2-2|.
CASSLMLTGGLKTGELFF
TGTGCCAGCAGCTTAATGTTGACAGGGGGGCTGAAAACCGGGGAGCTGTTTTTT
>.|TRBV6-5|TRBJ1-3|.
CASSSDGISGNTIYF
TGTGCCAGCAGCAGTGACGGGATCTCTGGAAACACCATATATTTT
>.|TRBV15|TRBJ1-5|.
CATSPDRFNQPQHF
TGTGCCACCAGCCCTGACAGGTTCAATCAGCCCCAGCATTTT
>.|TRBV15|TRBJ1-1|.
CATSNLLKGRAEAFF
TGTGCCACCAGCAACCTCCTTAAGGGCAGGGCTGAAGCTTTCTTT
>.|TRBV6-5|TRBJ1-2|.
CASRDGGGARGYTF
TGTGCCAGCAGAGATGGTGGGGGGGCGCGTGGCTACACCTTC
>.|TRBV6-5|TRBJ2-7|.
CASRQFFGSYEQYF
TGTGCCAGCAGACAGTTTTTTGGGTCCTACGAGCAGTACTTC
>.|TRBV6-5|TRBJ1-4|.
CASSPPGLINEKLFF
TGTGCCAGCAGTCCCCCGGGACTGATAAATGAAAAACTGTTTTTT
>.|TRBV18|TRBJ2-2|.
CASSPLVPANTGELFF
TGTGCCAGCTCACCGCTAGTTCCCGCGAACACCGGGGAGCTGTTTTTT
>TRBD1|TRBV19|TRBJ2-1|.
CASSATGFSYNEQFF
TGTGCCAGTAGTGCGACAGGGTTCTCCTACAATGAGCAGTTCTTC
>TRBD2|TRBV5-1|TRBJ2-1|.
CASSLMASGGYNEQFF
TGCGCCAGCAGCTTGATGGCTAGCGGGGGCTACAATGAGCAGTTCTTC
>TRBD1|TRBV5-1|TRBJ2-2|.
CASSPDRSRTGELFF
TGCGCCAGCAGCCCGGACAGGTCCCGGACCGGGGAGCTGTTTTTT
>.|TRBV6-5|TRBJ2-7|.
CASNGGERRYEQYF
TGTGCCAGCAATGGAGGGGAACGGCGCTACGAGCAGTACTTC
>.|TRBV5-6|TRBJ2-1|many
CASSLGGHNEQFF
TGTGCCAGCAGCTTGGGGGGGCACAATGAGCAGTTCTTC
>.|TRBV6-5|TRBJ1-5|once
CASSWTEGRGQPQHF
TGTGCCAGCAGCTGGACAGAAGGGAGGGGGCAGCCCCAGCATTTT
>.|TRBV19|TRBJ1-1|.
CASTLNRDTEAFF
TGTGCCAGTACCTTAAACAGGGATACTGAAGCTTTCTTT
>.|TRBV10-3|TRBJ1-6|.
CAISDRAENSPLHF
TGTGCCATCAGTGACAGGGCGGAAAATTCACCCCTCCACTTT
>TRBD1|TRBV6-5|TRBJ2-2|.
CASMGQGNTGELFF
TGTGCCAGCATGGGACAGGGGAACACCGGGGAGCTGTTTTTT
>.|TRBV5-4|TRBJ2-3|.
CATGGGPFTDTQYF
TGTGCCACAGGCGGGGGCCCCTTCACAGATACGCAGTATTTT
>TRBD1|TRBV2|TRBJ1-6|.
CASSLQGASSYNSPLHF
TGTGCCAGCAGTCTACAGGGGGCGAGCTCCTATAATTCACCCCTCCACTTT
>TRBD1|TRBV18|TRBJ1-1|.
CASSPGQGGNTEAFF
TGTGCCAGCTCACCAGGGCAGGGGGGGAACACTGAAGCTTTCTTT
>.|TRBV6-2/TRBV6-3|TRBJ1-2|.
CASSAESNYLSGYTF
TGTGCCAGCAGTGCGGAATCCAATTACCTCAGTGGCTACACCTTC
>TRBD2|TRBV4-1|TRBJ2-3|.
CASSQGSAGGLTDTQYF
TGCGCCAGCAGCCAAGGAAGTGCGGGGGGCCTCACAGATACGCAGTATTTT
>TRBD1|TRBV5-1|TRBJ1-2|.
CASRRTGENDGYTF
TGCGCCAGCAGAAGGACAGGGGAAAACGATGGCTACACCTTC
>.|TRBV12-3/TRBV12-4|TRBJ1-3|.
CASSSAGRNTIYF
TGTGCCAGCAGTTCGGCAGGGAGAAACACCATATATTTT
>TRBD2|TRBV6-1|TRBJ2-2|.
CASSDRGGWNTGELFF
TGTGCCAGCAGTGACCGCGGGGGGTGGAACACCGGGGAGCTGTTTTTT
>.|TRBV30|TRBJ1-1|.
CAWSVAGATEAFF
TGTGCCTGGAGTGTCGCAGGGGCCACTGAAGCTTTCTTT
>.|TRBV7-2|TRBJ1-5|.
CASSLNGQLPAHF
TGTGCCAGCAGCTTAAACGGACAGCTACCTGCGCATTTT
>.|TRBV12-3/TRBV12-4|TRBJ2-1|.
CASSLTRGNEQFF
TGTGCCAGCAGTTTGACTAGAGGAAATGAGCAGTTCTTC
>.|TRBV27|TRBJ2-2|once
CASRVRGVNTGELFF
TGTGCCAGCAGAGTCAGGGGGGTGAACACCGGGGAGCTGTTTTTT
>TRBD1|TRBV5-1|TRBJ2-5|few
CASNRGQETQYF
TGCGCCAGCAACAGGGGACAAGAGACCCAGTACTTC
>TRBD1|TRBV29-1|TRBJ1-4|.
CSVVRTGDEKLFF
TGCAGCGTTGTAAGGACAGGGGATGAAAAACTGTTTTTT
>TRBD2|TRBV7-9|TRBJ2-5|.
CASSETGGRGQTQYF
TGTGCCAGCAGCGAGACGGGGGGGCGCGGACAGACCCAGTACTTC
>.|TRBV23-1|TRBJ1-5|.
CASSQGALDQPQHF
TGCGCCAGCAGTCAAGGGGCGCTTGATCAGCCCCAGCATTTT
>TRBD1|TRBV18|TRBJ1-5|.
CASSPPGQGFQPQHF
TGTGCCAGCTCACCACCGGGACAGGGTTTTCAGCCCCAGCATTTT